These 7 T cell receptor beta chains came from one sample sequenced in a study of blood T cell repertoires in COVID-19. Profiled with immunoSEQ multiplex PCR; TCRdb holds only in-frame clones, not every one. In the table there are around 70,000 clones, about nine tenths of which are singletons. The specimen was peripheral blood. The receptors shown here come from a woman between 18 and 29 years old with acute or convalescent COVID-19.

The chain is built from TRBV18 and TRBJ2-1, with D possibly TRBD1 on 8 matching bases. The CDR3 sequence is 14 residues long. From germline, CDR1 is KGHSH and CDR2 LQKENI. Between the trimmed V and J ends, which lost 3 bases and 8 bases, there was a span of 14 bases. Here the CDR3 reads CASSPNTGGDEQFF. In nucleotides, the CDR3 is TGTGCCAGCTCACCCAACACAGGGGGGGATGAGCAGTTCTTC.

The chain links TRBV24-1 to TRBJ2-3, with a tentative D call TRBD2 (6 bases). This CDR3 is 14 amino acids long. The V gene lost 9 bases and the J gene lost 1 base, with 13 bases spanning the gap. CDR1 and CDR2 from the germline V gene are KGHDR and SFDVKD. The CDR3 sequence: CATRIPGGTDTQYF. The CDR3 bases are TGTGCCACCCGCATCCCGGGAGGCACAGATACGCAGTATTTT.

This rearrangement joins TRBV29-1 to TRBJ2-1; D remains ambiguous. Germline assignment: CDR1 SQVTM and CDR2 ANQGSEA. Trimming shortened V by 3 bases and J by 7 bases, and 7 bases separated the two germline ends. CDR3 size: 11 residues. The CDR3 bases are TGCAGCGTTGATTACCGGAATGAGCAGTTCTTC. Its protein is CSVDYRNEQFF.

The chain has TRBV15 and TRBJ2-5, with 12 nucleotides matching TRBD1. The CDR3 has 16 residues. Trimming removed 2 bases from V and 7 bases from J; junction bases left unmatched: 8. Germline lookup yields CDR1 LNHNV and CDR2 YYDKDF (reference sequence). CDR3 in amino acids: CATSRSGTGGRVTQYF. CDR3 nucleotide sequence: TGTGCCACCAGCAGAAGTGGGACAGGGGGCCGAGTGACCCAGTACTTC.

This chain joins TRBV25-1 and TRBJ2-3, with D maybe TRBD1 (5 bases). V was shortened by 5 bases and J by 4 bases, with 10 bases between the two germline ends. This CDR3 spans 13 amino acids. Germline V gene data show CDR1 as MGHDK and CDR2 as SYGVNS. The DNA of the CDR3 is TGTGCCAGCAGTCCTCAGGGTTCAGATACGCAGTATTTT. Its protein is CASSPQGSDTQYF.

The chain uses TRBV18 and TRBJ1-3; no clear D gene. Trimming cost V 1 base and J 4 bases, with 20 bases left between them. This CDR3 region has 18 residues. Germline CDR1 KGHSH, CDR2 LQKENI. The CDR3 DNA follows: TGTGCCAGCTCACCACTTGAGATAGAAGGAGAAGCAGGAAACACCATATATTTT. Its protein product is CASSPLEIEGEAGNTIYF.

The V call is TRBV9, the J call TRBJ2-2, with a weak D call TRBD2 (6 bases). The CDR3 runs 17 residues. Germline values: CDR1 SGDLS, CDR2 YYNGEE. Trimming left V 4 bases short and J 5 bases short, with 21 bases between. The DNA of the CDR3 is TGTGCCAGCAGCCGAATCCGGGGAAGCGGAGGGACCGGGGAGCTGTTTTTT. It specifies CASSRIRGSGGTGELFF.